The following is a T cell receptor (beta chain) sequence with its context. Its matching antigen is unknown. This CDR3 has 15 residues. V gave up 2 bases and J gave up 8 bases; unmatched junction bases: 7. Germline V gene lookup returns CDR1 SGHTA and CDR2 FQGTGA. This record belongs to a study of cytomegalovirus exposure and HLA in healthy donors. Looking at the study overall: Tens of millions of unique TCRs from HLA-typed donors were held in an early release of data.

Study-wide results and limits: Most sequenced TCRs were rare (though some public TCRs occurred in many donors).

The PCR contained 60 Vbeta and 13 Jbeta primers. Assay: immunoSEQ multiplex PCR; the TCRdb copy retains only in-frame clones and omits some. The data hold some 120,000 clones, with over 65% observed a single time. The chain has TRBV7-3 and TRBJ1-2; 11 positions match TRBD1. The receptor's source is a man in his fifties in good health and CMV-seronegative. The sample was PBMCs. CDR3 protein: CASSLWDRGSGGYTF. CDR3 bases: TGTGCCAGCAGCTTATGGGACAGGGGGTCCGGAGGCTACACCTTC. The full variable domain, with the rest looked up from reference TRBV7-3 and TRBJ1-2, is GAGVSQTPSNKVTEKGKYVELRCDPISGHTALYWYRQSLGQGPEFLIYFQGTGAADDSGLPNDRFFAVRPEGSVSTLKIQRTERGDSAVYLCASSLWDRGSGGYTFGSGTRLTVV.